This T cell receptor beta chain was captured by sequencing in a study of T cells in Graves' hyperthyroidism and ophthalmopathy. Researchers amplified the TCR beta CDR3 regions from RNA transcripts. A first-round RT-PCR of the TCR CDR3 used the HTBI primer set. TCRdb re-analysed the multiplex PCR reads in MiXCR, keeping a single row per CDR3 protein. The table includes about 350,000 distinct CDR3 sequences, roughly 14% detected once. It was considered stable Graves' hyperthyroidism when ophthalmopathy did not progress within 18 months. The hyperthyroidism patients had all been newly diagnosed, and their disease duration was under 2 months. Their ages ranged from 18 to 65 years. Uncontrolled infection, other autoimmune disease, pregnancy or lactation led to exclusion. Per germline, CDR1 SQVTM and CDR2 ANQGSEA. With 0 bases removed from V and 2 bases from J, the gap between germline ends came to 11 bases. The CDR3 runs 14 residues.

The V call is TRBV29-1, the J call TRBJ2-7; D unclear. Sample: blood. This clonotype was sampled from a woman aged 25 to 39 with Graves' hyperthyroidism. CDR3 in amino acids: CSVEDIGSPYEQYF. The CDR3 region has the DNA TGCAGCGTTGAAGATATCGGCAGCCCCTACGAGCAGTACTTC.